This TCR beta chain derives from a study of breast tumors, draining lymph nodes, adjacent tissues. Points from the study as a whole: Tumor and nontumor repertoires were significantly more similar in luminal-like than in basal-like breast cancer. Compared with lymph nodes, tumors were less diverse; compared with nontumor tissue, more.

This clonotype was recorded at least ten times. The antigen is undetermined. MiXCR, run by TCRdb on the multiplex PCR reads, gives a single entry per CDR3 protein. The sample has tens of thousands of distinct CDR3 sequences, 23% seen once. From germline, CDR1 is PRHDT and CDR2 FYEKMQ (reference sequence). The J segment lost 7 bases and the V segment lost 5 bases, leaving 8 bases of the junction unmatched. The length of the CDR3 is 15 residues. The clonotype was recovered from a female donor with breast cancer. Some clones in this sample may be carry-over from other donors' samples. Sequencing was done on a sample of breast tumor tissue. The chain couples TRBV13 to TRBJ2-7; 13 nucleotides agree with TRBD2. Written as DNA, the CDR3 is TGTGCCAGCAGCAGAGGACTAGCGGGAGAAGGTGAGCAGTACTTC. Encoded protein: CASSRGLAGEGEQYF.